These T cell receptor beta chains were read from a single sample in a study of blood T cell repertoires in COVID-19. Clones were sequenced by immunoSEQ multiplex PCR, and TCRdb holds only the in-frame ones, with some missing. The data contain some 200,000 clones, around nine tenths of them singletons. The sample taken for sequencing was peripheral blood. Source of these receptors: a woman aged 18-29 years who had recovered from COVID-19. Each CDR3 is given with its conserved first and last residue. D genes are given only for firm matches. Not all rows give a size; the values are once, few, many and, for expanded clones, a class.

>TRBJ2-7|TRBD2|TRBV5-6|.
TGTGCCAGCAGCTTGGCAAGGCTAGCGGGAGTCTACGAGCAGTACTTC
CASSLARLAGVYEQYF
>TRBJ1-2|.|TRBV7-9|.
TGTGCCAGCAGCTTAGTTTACTCACAGGACACCTTC
CASSLVYSQDTF
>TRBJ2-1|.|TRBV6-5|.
TGTGCCAGCAGTTACGCGGTGGGGGCTTACAATGAGCAGTTCTTC
CASSYAVGAYNEQFF
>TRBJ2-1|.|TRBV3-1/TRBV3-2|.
TGTGCCAGCAGCCGCCGGGGAGCGGACAATGAGCAGTTCTTC
CASSRRGADNEQFF
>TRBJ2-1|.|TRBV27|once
TGTGCCAGCTCCCGGGACAGAGGGGGGTATGAGCAGTTCTTC
CASSRDRGGYEQFF
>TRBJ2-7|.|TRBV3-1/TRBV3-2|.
TGTGCCAGCAGCCCGCCCAGGGACAACTCCTACGAGCAGTACTTC
CASSPPRDNSYEQYF
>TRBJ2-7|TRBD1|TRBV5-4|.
TGTGCCAGCAGCTTGGCGAGGATACAGGGGTCCCCCTACGAGCAGTACTTC
CASSLARIQGSPYEQYF
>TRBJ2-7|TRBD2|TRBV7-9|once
TGTGCCAGCAGCTTAGCCGTTAGCGGGATTTCCTACGAGCAGTACTTC
CASSLAVSGISYEQYF
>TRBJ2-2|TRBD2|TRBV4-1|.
TGCGCCAGCAGCCAAGGGCGTCGCGTGGGACTAGCGGGAGGGGGGTACACCGGGGAGCTGTTTTTT
CASSQGRRVGLAGGGYTGELFF
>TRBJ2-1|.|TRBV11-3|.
TGTGCCAGCAGCTTACAACAGATCAATGAGCAGTTCTTC
CASSLQQINEQFF
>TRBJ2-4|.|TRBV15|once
TGTGCCACCAGCACCAGAGGTCGTTTAAGTACTAGCCGAACCCTGAAGTACTTC
CATSTRGRLSTSRTLKYF
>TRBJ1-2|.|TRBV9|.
TGTGCCAGCAGCGTAGTATCAGGGGTGGCCGAGGGCTACACCTTC
CASSVVSGVAEGYTF
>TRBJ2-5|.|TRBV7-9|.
TGTGCCAGCAGCTTCATCAACAGCCAAGAGACCCAGTACTTC
CASSFINSQETQYF
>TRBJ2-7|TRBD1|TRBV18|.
TGTGCCAGCTCATTACAGGGGACATCCTCCTACGAGCAGTACTTC
CASSLQGTSSYEQYF
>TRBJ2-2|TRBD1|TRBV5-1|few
TGCGCCAGCACCGCCGGGACAGGGGGCTCTGGGGAGCTGTTTTTT
CASTAGTGGSGELFF
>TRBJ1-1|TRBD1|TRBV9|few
TGTGCCAGCAGCCCCCGGGACAGGAACACTGAAGCTTTCTTT
CASSPRDRNTEAFF
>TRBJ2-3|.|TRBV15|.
TGTGCCACCAGCAGAGTAGCAGACGTAACAGATACGCAGTATTTT
CATSRVADVTDTQYF
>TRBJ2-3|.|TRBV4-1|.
TGCGCCAGCAGCCAAGTTAGCGGCACAGATACGCAGTATTTT
CASSQVSGTDTQYF
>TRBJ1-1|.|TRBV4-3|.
TGCGCCAGCAGCCAAGATGGGGGGACGGGACGTATGAACACTGAAGCTTTCTTT
CASSQDGGTGRMNTEAFF
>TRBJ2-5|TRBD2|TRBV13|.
TGTGCCAGCAGAATAGCGGGACCGAACCAAGAGACCCAGTACTTC
CASRIAGPNQETQYF
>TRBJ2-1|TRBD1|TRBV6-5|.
TGTGCCAGCAGTTATAGGGACAGGCTAGAGGAGCAGTTCTTC
CASSYRDRLEEQFF
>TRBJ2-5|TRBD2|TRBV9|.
TGTGCCAGCAGCGTAGGAGGAGGCGGGAGGGCCCTGGAGACCCAGTACTTC
CASSVGGGGRALETQYF
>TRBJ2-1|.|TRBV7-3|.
TGTGCCAGCAGCCTTACCGGGTCGAGCTCCTACAATGAGCAGTTCTTC
CASSLTGSSSYNEQFF
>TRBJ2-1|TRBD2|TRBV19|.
TGTGCCAGTAGAAATAGACTAGCGGGAGTTTTTGATGAGCAGTTCTTC
CASRNRLAGVFDEQFF
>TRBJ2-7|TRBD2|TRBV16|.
TGTGCCAGCAACCATGGGTTGGGGAGGGCCGACGAGCAGTACTTC
CASNHGLGRADEQYF
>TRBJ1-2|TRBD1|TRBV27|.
TGTGCCAGCAGTTTCCGGACAGGGATTTTAGTCCACACCTTC
CASSFRTGILVHTF
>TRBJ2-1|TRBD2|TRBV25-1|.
TGTGCCAGCACCAGCGGGAGCCATGAGCAGTTCTTC
CASTSGSHEQFF
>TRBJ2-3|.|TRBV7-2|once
TGTGCCAGCAGCTTAGTTTCAGGGACAGATACGCAGTATTTT
CASSLVSGTDTQYF
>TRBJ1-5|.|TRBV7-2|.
TGTGCCAGCAGCTTAGTTCGAACAGGGATTCAGCCCCAGCATTTT
CASSLVRTGIQPQHF
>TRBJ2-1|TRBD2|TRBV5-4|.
TGTGCCAGCAGCCGGACTAGCGGGAGCCCTCAGGAGCAGTTCTTC
CASSRTSGSPQEQFF
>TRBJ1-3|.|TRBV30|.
TGTGCCTGGGATGAAGGGGCGTACTCTGGAAACACCATATATTTT
CAWDEGAYSGNTIYF
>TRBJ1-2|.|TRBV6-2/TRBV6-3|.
TGTGCCAGCAGTTATGTGGCAGGGTCGGACTATGGCTACACCTTC
CASSYVAGSDYGYTF
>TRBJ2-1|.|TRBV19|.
TGTGCCAGTAGTCCTTGGGCGGGCAATGAGCAGTTCTTC
CASSPWAGNEQFF
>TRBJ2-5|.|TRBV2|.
TGTGCCAGCTTCGAGCCCGGAGAAGAGACCCAGTACTTC
CASFEPGEETQYF
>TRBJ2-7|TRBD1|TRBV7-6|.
TGTGCCAGCAGCATCGCACAGGGGTTGACCTACGAGCAGTACTTC
CASSIAQGLTYEQYF
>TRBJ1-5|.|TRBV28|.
TGTGCCAGCAGTTTAAGGGGTGATCAGCCCCAGCATTTT
CASSLRGDQPQHF
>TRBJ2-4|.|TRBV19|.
TGTGCCAGTAGTATTGGGCAGGGAAAGGGCAAAAACATTCAGTACTTC
CASSIGQGKGKNIQYF
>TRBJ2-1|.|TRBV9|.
TGTGCCAGCAGCGTAGCGGGACAATACGAGCAGTTCTTC
CASSVAGQYEQFF
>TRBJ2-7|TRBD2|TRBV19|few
TGTGCCAGTAGTATGGGAGGGAGAGGTTCCTACGAGCAGTACTTC
CASSMGGRGSYEQYF
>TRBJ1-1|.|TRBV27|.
TGTGCCAGCAGTTTCTTAACAGGGAGTGGGGTGAACACTGAAGCTTTCTTT
CASSFLTGSGVNTEAFF